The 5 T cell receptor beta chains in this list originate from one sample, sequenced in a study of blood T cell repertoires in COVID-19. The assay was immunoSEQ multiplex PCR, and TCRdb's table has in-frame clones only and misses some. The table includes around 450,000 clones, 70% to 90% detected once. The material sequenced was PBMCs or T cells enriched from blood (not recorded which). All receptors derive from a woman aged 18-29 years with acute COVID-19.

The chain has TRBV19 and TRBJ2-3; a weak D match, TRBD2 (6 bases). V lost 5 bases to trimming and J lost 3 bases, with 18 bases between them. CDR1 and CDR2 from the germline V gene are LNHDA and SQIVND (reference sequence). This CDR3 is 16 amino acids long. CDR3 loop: CASSGGTGRVTDTQYF. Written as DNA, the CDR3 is TGTGCCAGTAGTGGGGGGACTGGGCGGGTAACAGATACGCAGTATTTT.

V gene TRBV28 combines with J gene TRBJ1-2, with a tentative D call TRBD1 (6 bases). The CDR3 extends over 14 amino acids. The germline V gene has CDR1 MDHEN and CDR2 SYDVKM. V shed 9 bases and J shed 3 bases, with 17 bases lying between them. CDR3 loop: CASGQGRRYYGYTF. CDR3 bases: TGTGCCAGTGGTCAGGGGAGACGGTACTATGGCTACACCTTC.

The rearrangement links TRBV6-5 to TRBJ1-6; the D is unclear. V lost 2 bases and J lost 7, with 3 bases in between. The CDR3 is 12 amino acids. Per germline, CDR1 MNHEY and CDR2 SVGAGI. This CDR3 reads CASSYLNSPLHF. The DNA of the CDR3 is TGTGCCAGCAGTTACCTCAATTCACCCCTCCACTTT.

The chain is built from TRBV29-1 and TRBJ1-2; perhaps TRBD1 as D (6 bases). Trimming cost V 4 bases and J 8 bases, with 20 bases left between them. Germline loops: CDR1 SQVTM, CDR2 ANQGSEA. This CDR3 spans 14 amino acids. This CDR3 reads CSVVPGVFWWGYTF. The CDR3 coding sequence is TGCAGCGTTGTACCAGGGGTTTTTTGGTGGGGCTACACCTTC.

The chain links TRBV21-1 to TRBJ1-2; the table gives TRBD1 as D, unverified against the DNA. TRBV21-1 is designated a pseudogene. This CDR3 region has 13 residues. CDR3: CASSKGGGHGYTF. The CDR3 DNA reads TGTGCCAGCAGCAAAGGAGGGGGCCATGGCTACACCTTC.